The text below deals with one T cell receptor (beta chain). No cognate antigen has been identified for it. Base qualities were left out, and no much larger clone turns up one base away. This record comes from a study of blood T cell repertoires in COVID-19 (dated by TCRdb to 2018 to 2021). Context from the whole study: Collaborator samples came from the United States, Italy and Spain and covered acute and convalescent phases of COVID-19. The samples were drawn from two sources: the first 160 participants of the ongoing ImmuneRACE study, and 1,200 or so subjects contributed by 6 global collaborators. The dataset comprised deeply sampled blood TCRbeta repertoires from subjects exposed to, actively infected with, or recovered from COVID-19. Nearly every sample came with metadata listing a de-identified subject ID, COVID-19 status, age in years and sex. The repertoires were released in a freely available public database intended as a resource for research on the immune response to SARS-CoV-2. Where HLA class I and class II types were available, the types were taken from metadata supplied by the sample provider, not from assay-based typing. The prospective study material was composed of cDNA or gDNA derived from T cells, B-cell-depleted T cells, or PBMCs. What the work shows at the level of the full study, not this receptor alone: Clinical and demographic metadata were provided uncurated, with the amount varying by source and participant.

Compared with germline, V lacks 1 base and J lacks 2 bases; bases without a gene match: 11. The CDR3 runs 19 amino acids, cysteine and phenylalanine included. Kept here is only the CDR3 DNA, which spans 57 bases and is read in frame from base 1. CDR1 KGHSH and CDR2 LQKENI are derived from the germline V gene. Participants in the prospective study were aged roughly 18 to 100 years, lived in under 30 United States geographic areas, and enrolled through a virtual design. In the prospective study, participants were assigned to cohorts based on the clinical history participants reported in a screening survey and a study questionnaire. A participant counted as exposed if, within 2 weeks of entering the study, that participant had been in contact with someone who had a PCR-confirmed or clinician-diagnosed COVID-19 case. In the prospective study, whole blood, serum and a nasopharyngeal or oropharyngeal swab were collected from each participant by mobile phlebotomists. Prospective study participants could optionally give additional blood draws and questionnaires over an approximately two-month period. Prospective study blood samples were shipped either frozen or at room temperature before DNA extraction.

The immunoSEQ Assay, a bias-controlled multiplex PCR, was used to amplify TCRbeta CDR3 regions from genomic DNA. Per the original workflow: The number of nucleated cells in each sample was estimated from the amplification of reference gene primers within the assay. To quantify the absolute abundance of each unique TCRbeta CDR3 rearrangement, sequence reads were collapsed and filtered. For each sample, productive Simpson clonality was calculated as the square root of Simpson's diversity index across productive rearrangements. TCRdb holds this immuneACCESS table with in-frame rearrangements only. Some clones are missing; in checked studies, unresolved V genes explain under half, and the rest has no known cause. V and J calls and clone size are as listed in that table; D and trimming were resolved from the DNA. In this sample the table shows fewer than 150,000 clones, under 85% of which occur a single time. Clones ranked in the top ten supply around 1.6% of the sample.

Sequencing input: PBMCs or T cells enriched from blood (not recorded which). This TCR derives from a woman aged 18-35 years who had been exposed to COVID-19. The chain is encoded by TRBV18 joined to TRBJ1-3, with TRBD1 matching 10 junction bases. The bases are TGTGCCAGCTCACCACTGTTCCCCACCGGGACAGGGGCTGGAAACACCATATATTTT. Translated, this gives CASSPLFPTGTGAGNTIYF.